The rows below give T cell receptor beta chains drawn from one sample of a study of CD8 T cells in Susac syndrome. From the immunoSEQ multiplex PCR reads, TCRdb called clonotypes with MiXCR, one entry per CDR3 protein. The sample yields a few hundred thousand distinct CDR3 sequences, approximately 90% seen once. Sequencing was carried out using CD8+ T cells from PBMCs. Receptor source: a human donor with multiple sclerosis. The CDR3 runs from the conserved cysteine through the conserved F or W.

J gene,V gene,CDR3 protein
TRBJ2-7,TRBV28,CATTRDILSYEQYF
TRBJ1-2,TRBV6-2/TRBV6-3,CASSYLQGILANYGYTF
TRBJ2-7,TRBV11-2,CASSPTSGSSYEQYF
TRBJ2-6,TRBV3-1,CASSQPPGTTSGANVLTF
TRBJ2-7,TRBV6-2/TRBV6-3,CASSYTERDEQYF
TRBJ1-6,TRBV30,CAWMPGGNSPLHF
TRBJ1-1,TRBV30,CAWRRGIEAFF
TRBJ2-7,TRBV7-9,CASSLGSGYEQYF
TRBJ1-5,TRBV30,CAWHPGQGTQPQHF
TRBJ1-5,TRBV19,CASSSASGRVQPQHF
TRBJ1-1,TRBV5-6,CASSFLTGDEAFF
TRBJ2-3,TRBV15,CATSNFRLVSSTDTQYF
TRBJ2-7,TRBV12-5,CASGSQGAHEQYF
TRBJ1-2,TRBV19,CATPSLTLKRDDYGYTF
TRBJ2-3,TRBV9,CASRDTSGGAPDTQYF
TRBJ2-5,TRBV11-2,CASSFHRQETQYF
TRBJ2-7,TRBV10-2,CASKATSDYHEQYF
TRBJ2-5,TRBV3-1,CASSQAVASGWGETQYF
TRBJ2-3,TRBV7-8,CASSLAKSRTDTQYF
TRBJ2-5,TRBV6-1,CASASGTGTTAQYF
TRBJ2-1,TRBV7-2,CASSLAGGHEQFF
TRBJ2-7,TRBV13,CASSGTGTGSPYEQYF
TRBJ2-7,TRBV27,CASSLSNPYEQYF